This TCR beta chain is drawn from a study of T cells expressing NK-cell markers. The CDR3 length is 16 residues. Germline V gene data show CDR1 as ENHRY and CDR2 as SYGVKD. TCRdb reprocessed the 5' RACE reads and reports one entry per CDR3 protein, with no DNA. This listing includes fewer than 400,000 distinct CDR3 sequences. The specimen was blood T cells: a sorted CD56 or NKG2C T cell subset, CD4+ or CD8+ T cells, or bulk PBMC T cells (not recorded which). This sequence joins TRBV10-3 and TRBJ2-7; TCRdb proposes TRBD2, but this gene call is untestable without DNA. The receptor was derived from a woman in her fifties or sixties in good health. The CDR3 is CAISGAQRGSSYEQYF.